Sequencing of this T cell receptor beta chain was carried out in a study of tumor and adjacent non-tumor tissue in lung cancer. Study as a whole: Aged about 30 to 76 years, patients included 9 to 11 men and 4 to 6 women with stage I to III disease. Samples averaged about 4.17 million productive TCRbeta reads each.

Study results and caveats: Normal lung showed higher cumulative top 100 clone frequency than tumor. TCR diversity was significantly greater in tumor than normal lung tissue.

A modified ARM-PCR protocol with three rounds of nested PCR amplified TCRbeta. TCRdb analysed the multiplex PCR reads with MiXCR anew, one entry per CDR3 protein. The table has 50,000 or so distinct CDR3 sequences, 74% seen once. This CDR3 has 17 amino acids. No cell sorting was done before RNA was extracted from the tissue. The normal lung tissue was taken more than 3 cm from the tumor edge. Details on this clonotype: The target antigen is unknown. The junction does not match germline at one end; this may be a read error.

The clonotype was recovered from a woman aged 55-70 years with non-small cell lung cancer. The genes are TRBV12-3 or TRBV12-4 and TRBJ1-1, with TRBD1 matching over 11 bases. Sequenced material: distant non-tumor lung tissue. Here the CDR3 DNA reads TGTGCAAGCAGTTTTCCTGACTTGGACAGGGGGCGAACTGAAGCTATCTTT. It specifies CASSFPDLDRGRTEAIF.